The clone carrying this T cell receptor (beta chain) was detected many times. Antigen: not known. The sample belongs to a study of neurological immune-mediated disorders. Study-level information: The roughly 34 multiple sclerosis patients comprised approximately 30 that were relapsing-remitting and 3 that were secondary progressive.

The unsorted libraries had their origin in 2 million PBMCs stored at -80 C. Study-wide findings and caveats: The expanded clones of different subjects shared no CDR3 amino acid sequences (suggesting private repertoires in all groups).

cDNA was made by 5'RACE with 10-nucleotide random UMIs. TCRdb re-analysed the 5' RACE reads in MiXCR, keeping a single row per CDR3 protein. In the table there are about 60,000 distinct CDR3 sequences, roughly 3.5% of which are singletons. The germline CDR1 and CDR2 sequences are SGHTA and FQGNSA. This CDR3 is 17 amino acids long. V shed 3 bases, J shed 7 bases, and the junction held 10 bases outside the gene matches. This chain links TRBV7-2 with TRBJ2-3; 13 bases match TRBD2. This TCR was recovered from a man aged 30 to 39 with multiple sclerosis. Sequences were obtained from PBMCs. For the CDR3, the DNA is TGTGCCAGCAGCTTGATAACTAGCGGGGGGGCAGGGAATACGCAGTATTTT. Protein sequence: CASSLITSGGAGNTQYF.